This T cell receptor (beta chain) was identified during a study of shared clonotypes between healthy human individuals. Study-level background: There were three CD4 naive, three CD4 memory, two CD8 naive and one CD8 memory plates per donor. Study-level findings and limits: A reduction in generation probabilities was seen for non-shared clonotypes relative to those shared by all four donors.

Germline assignment: CDR1 MNHEY and CDR2 SMNVEV (reference sequence). V trimming: 6 bases; J trimming: 5 bases; junction bases outside the gene matches: 1. The CDR3 length is 13 residues. Method: immunoSEQ multiplex PCR; TCRdb's copy keeps in-frame clones and lacks some. The data show around 2,000,000 clones, about 95% seen once. The naive CD8 fraction comprised CD45RO-negative cells positively selected for CCR7 and excluded terminally differentiated effector memory CD45RA+ cells. Regarding this clone: No antigen is known for it. Other DNA sequences in this sample translate to the same CDR3.

Material: naive CD8+ T cells sorted from blood. The rearrangement links TRBV27 to TRBJ2-2, with TRBD2 identical over 9 bases. The TCR originated in a young man in good health. The chain's CDR3 is CASSLAGTGELFF. The CDR3 DNA is TGTGCCAGCAGCCTAGCGGGAACCGGGGAGCTGTTTTTT.